A single sample is the source of the 20 T cell receptor beta chains below, sequenced in a study of blood T cell repertoires in COVID-19. Assay used: immunoSEQ multiplex PCR; TCRdb lists only in-frame clones, some missing. The sample lists 65,000 to 70,000 clones, about four fifths occurring once. The sample comprised peripheral blood. These receptors were obtained from a human donor in a cohort sampled during active COVID-19.

The V gene is TRBV5-1, the J gene TRBJ2-2; D may be TRBD1 (6 bases). Germline V gene data show CDR1 as SGHRS and CDR2 as YFSETQ. The V end was cut by 4 bases, the J end by 3 bases, with 10 bases between. This CDR3 region has 14 residues. In DNA, the CDR3 is TGCGCCAGCAGCGGGGGCCAAGACACCGGGGAGCTGTTTTTT. Translating it yields CASSGGQDTGELFF.

For the CDR3, the DNA is TGTGCCAGCAGCCAAGAGGGGGGGAGCAATCAGCCCCAGCATTTT. It translates to CASSQEGGSNQPQHF. This chain joins TRBV3-1 (or the pseudogene TRBV3-2) and TRBJ1-5; perhaps TRBD1 as D (5 bases). The CDR3 is 15 amino acids. Germline loops: CDR1 LGHDT, CDR2 YNNKEL (reference sequence). The V gene lost 0 bases and the J gene lost 1 base, with 7 bases spanning the gap.

The genes are TRBV18 and TRBJ2-7; possible D gene TRBD1, 6 bases. CDR1 is KGHSH, CDR2 LQKENI, per germline. With 6 bases removed from V and 5 bases from J, the gap between germline ends came to 23 bases. The CDR3 consists of 16 residues. The CDR3 nucleotides read TGTGCCAGCTCGTTCAACCGGGACAAATTGGACCACGAGCAGTACTTC. Amino acid sequence: CASSFNRDKLDHEQYF.

The chain has TRBV7-8 and TRBJ1-5, with TRBD1 identical over 11 bases. The CDR3 sequence is 16 residues long. Trimming at V came to 5 bases and at J to 3 bases, leaving 6 bases not matched to a gene. Germline V gene sequence: CDR1 SGHVS, CDR2 FQNEAQ. CDR3 sequence (DNA): TGTGCCAGCAGCGAAGGGACAGGGGGGAACAATCAGCCCCAGCATTTT. This translates into CASSEGTGGNNQPQHF.

The rearrangement joins TRBV6-1 to TRBJ1-1; D unclear. Per germline, CDR1 MNHNS and CDR2 SASEGT. Trimming took 0 bases from V and 0 from J, leaving 2 bases between them. The CDR3 sequence is 13 residues long. CDR3 residues: CASSEAMNTEAFF. CDR3 nucleotides: TGTGCCAGCAGTGAAGCTATGAACACTGAAGCTTTCTTT.

The chain recombines TRBV9 with TRBJ1-3; the match to TRBD1 covers 9 bases. This CDR3 spans 18 amino acids. From germline, CDR1 is SGDLS and CDR2 YYNGEE. V shed 2 bases, J shed 0 bases, and the junction held 9 bases outside the gene matches. The CDR3 DNA reads TGTGCCAGCAGCGTCGGACAGGGGAGCCTTCTCTCTGGAAACACCATATATTTT. Protein sequence: CASSVGQGSLLSGNTIYF.

V usage is TRBV28 and J usage is TRBJ1-4; no definite D call. CDR1 and CDR2 from the germline V gene are MDHEN and SYDVKM. CDR3 length equals 15 residues. V shed 7 bases and J shed 0 bases, with 12 bases lying between them. In DNA form, the CDR3 reads TGTGCCAGCACCCCGCGCGGTGCAACTAATGAAAAACTGTTTTTT. Translated, it gives CASTPRGATNEKLFF. Full variable domain (missing parts from reference TRBV28 and TRBJ1-4): DVKVTQSSRYLVKRTGEKVFLECVQDMDHENMFWYRQDPGLGLRLIYFSYDVKMKEKGDIPEGYSVSREKKERFSLILESASTNQTSMYLCASTPRGATNEKLFFGSGTQLSVL.

The chain recombines TRBV3-1 (or the pseudogene TRBV3-2) with TRBJ1-6, with D maybe TRBD1 (6 bases). The CDR3 covers 15 residues. Trimming removed 4 bases from V and 7 bases from J, with 14 bases in between. CDR1 and CDR2 (germline): LGHDT, YNNKEL (reference sequence). CDR3 nucleotides: TGTGCCAGCAGCCGGACGGACAGTGGGAATTCACCCCTCCACTTT. Translation gives CASSRTDSGNSPLHF.

V usage is TRBV19 and J usage is TRBJ2-1; 10 nucleotides line up with TRBD1. From germline, CDR1 is LNHDA and CDR2 SQIVND (reference sequence). V dropped 0 bases and J dropped 7; count of bases not matched to a gene: 24. There are 22 residues in the CDR3. The CDR3 region has the DNA TGTGCCAGTAGTATAGATCGAGAAAGGGGACAGGGGATTAGCGGGATCCAGAATGAGCAGTTCTTC. Amino acid sequence: CASSIDRERGQGISGIQNEQFF. The full variable domain, completed using reference TRBV19 and TRBJ2-1, is DGGITQSPKYLFRKEGQNVTLSCEQNLNHDAMYWYRQDPGQGLRLIYYSQIVNDFQKGDIAEGYSVSREKKESFPLTVTSAQKNPTAFYLCASSIDRERGQGISGIQNEQFFGPGTRLTVL.

This chain links TRBV9 with TRBJ2-5, with 11 bases that match TRBD2. The CDR3 runs to 15 residues. The germline CDR1 and CDR2 sequences are SGDLS and YYNGEE. V lost 4 bases to trimming and J lost 10 bases; unmatched junction nucleotides: 12. In DNA form, the CDR3 reads TGTGCCAGCAGCCCCCGGTTAGCGGGAGGGGCAGGCCAGTACTTC. Its protein is CASSPRLAGGAGQYF.

V is TRBV7-2 and J is TRBJ2-2; 9 positions match TRBD2. The CDR3 is 15 residues long. With V trimmed by 5 bases and J by 6 bases, 7 bases remained unmatched. Germline values: CDR1 SGHTA, CDR2 FQGNSA. CDR3 DNA sequence: TGTGCCAGCAGCCCCCGGACTAGCGCAGCCGGGGAGCTGTTTTTT. It encodes CASSPRTSAAGELFF.

V usage is TRBV6-1 and J usage is TRBJ2-2, with D perhaps TRBD1 (5 bases). The CDR3 covers 15 residues. Trimming pared 1 base from V and 4 bases from J, leaving 10 bases between. Germline lookup yields CDR1 MNHNS and CDR2 SASEGT. CDR3 nucleotides: TGTGCCAGCAGTGAAGGAGTAGGGGTCACCGGGGAGCTGTTTTTT. This encodes CASSEGVGVTGELFF.

The chain joins TRBV28 to TRBJ2-7; 8 bases map to TRBD1. Germline values: CDR1 MDHEN, CDR2 SYDVKM. V dropped 5 bases and J dropped 7; count of bases not matched to a gene: 4. This CDR3 has 12 residues. The CDR3 nucleotides read TGTGCCAGCAGTACGACAGGGGATGAGCAGTACTTC. The encoded protein is CASSTTGDEQYF.

The rearrangement uses TRBV28 and TRBJ1-2; tentatively, D is TRBD1 (6 bases). Trimming pared 8 bases from V and 6 bases from J, leaving 16 bases between. There are 13 residues in the CDR3. Germline V gene sequence: CDR1 MDHEN, CDR2 SYDVKM. DNA of the CDR3: TGTGCCAGCGCTCTGGGACACCAGGATGGCTACACCTTC. Its protein is CASALGHQDGYTF.

The rearrangement links TRBV28 to TRBJ1-3; no firm D call. V was clipped by 3 bases and J by 6 bases, with 12 bases between them. Germline assignment: CDR1 MDHEN and CDR2 SYDVKM. This CDR3 is built from 14 residues. The chain's CDR3 is CASSLAGPKNTIYF. In DNA, the CDR3 is TGTGCCAGCAGTTTGGCTGGCCCAAAAAACACCATATATTTT.

This clone was found a few times. The chain employs TRBV3-1 (or the pseudogene TRBV3-2) and TRBJ1-4; 8 bases line up with TRBD1. This CDR3 is 15 amino acids long. V lost 4 bases to trimming and J lost 5 bases; unmatched junction nucleotides: 6. Germline V gene data show CDR1 as LGHDT and CDR2 as YNNKEL (reference sequence). For the CDR3, the DNA is TGTGCCAGCAGCCGGACAGGGAAGTGGAATGAAAAACTGTTTTTT. Translated, it gives CASSRTGKWNEKLFF.

This chain links TRBV2 with TRBJ2-1; the match to TRBD2 covers 11 bases. The length of the CDR3 is 15 residues. The V gene end was trimmed by 6 bases and the J gene end by 6 bases; junction bases not matched to a gene: 7. Germline loops: CDR1 SNHLY, CDR2 FYNNEI. The CDR3 is CASSPTSGGPNEQFF. CDR3 DNA sequence: TGTGCCAGCAGCCCCACTAGCGGGGGTCCCAATGAGCAGTTCTTC.

The chain recombines TRBV19 with TRBJ1-1, with D maybe TRBD1 (5 bases). The V and J ends lost 0 bases and 5 bases respectively, with 13 bases between them. The CDR3 spans 15 residues. Germline lookup yields CDR1 LNHDA and CDR2 SQIVND (reference sequence). CDR3 amino acids: CASSIEAGRGTEAFF. The CDR3 region has the DNA TGTGCCAGTAGTATAGAAGCGGGGCGAGGTACTGAAGCTTTCTTT.

Here the CDR3 DNA reads TGCGCCAGCTGCAGGGGCGGCGAGCAGTACTTC. Translation: CASCRGGEQYF. The chain couples TRBV10-1 to TRBJ2-7; maybe TRBD1 (6 bases). V gave up 8 bases and J gave up 6 bases, with 11 bases separating them. Germline V gene sequence: CDR1 WNHNN, CDR2 SYGVQD (reference sequence). This CDR3 contains 11 residues.

As to this clone: Sequence at one end of the junction differs from germline and may be a read error. This sequence joins TRBV11-2 and TRBJ1-3; possible D gene TRBD1, 5 bases. CDR1 and CDR2 from the germline V gene are SGHAT and FQNNGV. CDR3 size: 14 residues. CDR3 amino acids: CASNLPGAGNTIYF. The DNA for the CDR3 is TGTGCCAGCAACTTACCGGGGGCTGGAAACACCATATATTTT.